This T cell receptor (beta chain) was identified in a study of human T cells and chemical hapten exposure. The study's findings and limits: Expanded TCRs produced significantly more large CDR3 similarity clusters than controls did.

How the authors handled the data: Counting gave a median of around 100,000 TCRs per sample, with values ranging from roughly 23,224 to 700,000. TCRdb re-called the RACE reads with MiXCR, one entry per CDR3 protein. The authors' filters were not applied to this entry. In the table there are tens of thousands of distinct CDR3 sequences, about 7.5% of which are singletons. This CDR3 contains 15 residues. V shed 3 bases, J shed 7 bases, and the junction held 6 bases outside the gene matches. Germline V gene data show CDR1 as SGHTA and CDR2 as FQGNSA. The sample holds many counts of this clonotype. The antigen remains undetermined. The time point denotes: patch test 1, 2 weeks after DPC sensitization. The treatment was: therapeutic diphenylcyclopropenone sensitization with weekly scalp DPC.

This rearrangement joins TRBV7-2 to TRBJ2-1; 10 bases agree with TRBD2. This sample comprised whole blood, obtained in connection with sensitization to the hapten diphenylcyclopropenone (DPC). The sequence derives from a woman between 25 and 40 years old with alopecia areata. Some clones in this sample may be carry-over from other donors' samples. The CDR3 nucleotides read TGTGCCAGCAGCTTTCAGCGGGGGGGCCAGAATGAGCAGTTCTTC. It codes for CASSFQRGGQNEQFF.